This entry is about one T cell receptor beta chain. What it recognizes is unknown. Relative to the germline gene, one junction end is altered; a read error may explain this. The data belong to a study of molecular identifiers for immune sequencing clone quantification. A single record per CDR3 protein comes from TCRdb applying MiXCR to the PCR reads. This repertoire shows about 640,000 distinct CDR3 sequences, just under 20% found once; its top ten account for around 0.86%. Study-wide results and limits: Sizes of clones that are highly expanded could be underestimated (if identical TCR molecules share a barcode).

This CDR3 is built from 19 residues. Germline lookup yields CDR1 SGHDT and CDR2 YYEEEE. The CD8+CD4-CCR7+CD45RA+ phenotype defined the sorted naive CD8 T cells. What was sequenced was naive CD8+ T cells from blood, with Jurkat cell RNA spiked in. Specified subset: FACS-sorted CD8+CD4-CCR7+CD45RA+ naive T cells. This TCR came from a human donor in good health. Some libraries in this study had Jurkat cell RNA spiked in. V is TRBV5-6 and J is TRBJ2-7; 7 bases line up with TRBD1. The CDR3 nucleotides read TGTGCCAACAGCTTGGCCAGAGACAGGGCTATAACTTCGTCCTACGAGCAGTACTTC. Encoded protein: CANSLARDRAITSSYEQYF.